This record concerns one T cell receptor beta chain sequence. Its antigen remains unidentified. The entry originates in a study of STAT5B mutations in CD4+ large granular lymphocyte leukemia. This CDR3 is built from 16 residues. Germline V gene data show CDR1 as MDHEN and CDR2 as SYDVKM. Trimming took off 6 bases at V and 2 bases at J, with 17 bases between the two ends. Controls came from buffy coats of healthy blood donors. Data came from immunoSEQ multiplex PCR; TCRdb stores just in-frame clones and leaves some out. The sample consists of tens of thousands of clones, 65% to 90% of them appearing once. Findings and limits, study-wide: No patients shared main leukemic clonotypes, though 25% to 30% appeared at low frequency elsewhere.

The sequenced sample was CD4+ T cells from blood buffy coats. This clonotype was obtained from a human donor in good health. J is TRBJ2-1 and V is TRBV28, with D possibly TRBD2 on 7 matching bases. CDR3 region: CASRRGGAGAYNEQFF. The CDR3 DNA reads TGTGCCAGCAGGAGGGGGGGAGCAGGGGCCTACAATGAGCAGTTCTTC.